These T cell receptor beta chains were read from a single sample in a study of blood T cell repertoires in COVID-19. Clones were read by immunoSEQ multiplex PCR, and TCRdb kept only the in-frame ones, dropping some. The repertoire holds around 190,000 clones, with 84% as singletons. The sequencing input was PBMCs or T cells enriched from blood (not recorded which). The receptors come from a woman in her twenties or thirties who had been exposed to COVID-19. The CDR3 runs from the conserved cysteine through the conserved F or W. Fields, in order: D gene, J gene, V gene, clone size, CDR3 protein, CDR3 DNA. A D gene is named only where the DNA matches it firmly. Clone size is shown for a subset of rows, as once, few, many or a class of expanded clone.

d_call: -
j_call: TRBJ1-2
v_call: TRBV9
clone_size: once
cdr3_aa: CASSVDPGLLYGYTF
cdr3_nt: TGTGCCAGCAGCGTAGATCCGGGACTCCTGTACGGCTACACCTTC

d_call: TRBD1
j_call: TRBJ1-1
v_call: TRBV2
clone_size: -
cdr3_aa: CASKGTANTEAFF
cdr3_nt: TGTGCCAGCAAGGGGACAGCTAACACTGAAGCTTTCTTT

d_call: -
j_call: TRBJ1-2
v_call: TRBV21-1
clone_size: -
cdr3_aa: CASSISRQGAYLVYGYTF
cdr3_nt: TGTGCCAGCAGCATATCTAGACAGGGGGCCTACCTAGTCTATGGCTACACCTTC

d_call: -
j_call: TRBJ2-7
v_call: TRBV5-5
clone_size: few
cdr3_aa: CASSLVLYEQYF
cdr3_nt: TGTGCCAGCAGCTTGGTCCTTTACGAGCAGTACTTC

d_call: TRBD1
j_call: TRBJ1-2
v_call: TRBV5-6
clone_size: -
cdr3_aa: CASSSPMTGSPYGYTF
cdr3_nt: TGTGCCAGCAGCTCCCCGATGACAGGGTCTCCCTATGGCTACACCTTC

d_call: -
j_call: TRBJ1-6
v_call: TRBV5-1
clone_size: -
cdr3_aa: CASSLVAGDNSPLHF
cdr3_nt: TGCGCCAGCAGCTTGGTAGCGGGGGACAATTCACCCCTCCACTTT

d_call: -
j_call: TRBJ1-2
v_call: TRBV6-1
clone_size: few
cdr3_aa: CASSEHNRALNYGYTF
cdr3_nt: TGTGCCAGCAGTGAACATAACAGGGCCTTAAACTATGGCTACACCTTC

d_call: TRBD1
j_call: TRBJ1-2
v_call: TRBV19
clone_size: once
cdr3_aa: CASSRQGSYGYTF
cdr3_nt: TGTGCCAGTAGTCGACAGGGGAGTTATGGCTACACCTTC

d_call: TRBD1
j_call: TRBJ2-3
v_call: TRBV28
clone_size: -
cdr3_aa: CASSLRQGRNTQYF
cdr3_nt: TGTGCCAGCAGCCTTAGACAGGGAAGGAATACGCAGTATTTT

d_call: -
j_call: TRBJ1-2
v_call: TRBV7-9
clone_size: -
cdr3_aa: CASSYRDNYGYTF
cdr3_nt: TGTGCCAGCAGCTACAGGGATAACTATGGCTACACCTTC

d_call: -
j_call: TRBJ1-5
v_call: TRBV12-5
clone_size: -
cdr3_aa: CASGYRAWATQPQHF
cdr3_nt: TGTGCTAGTGGGTACAGGGCGTGGGCCACTCAGCCCCAGCATTTT

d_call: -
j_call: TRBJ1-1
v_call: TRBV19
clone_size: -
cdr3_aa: CATTGRFTEAFF
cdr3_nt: TGTGCCACCACAGGCCGCTTCACTGAAGCTTTCTTT

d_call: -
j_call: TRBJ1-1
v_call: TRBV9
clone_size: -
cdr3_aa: CASSVRGNTEAFF
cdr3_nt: TGTGCCAGCAGCGTACGGGGGAACACTGAAGCTTTCTTT

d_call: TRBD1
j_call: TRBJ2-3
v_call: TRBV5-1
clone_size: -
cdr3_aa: CTTSSGTGGSDTQYF
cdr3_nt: TGCACCACAAGCTCCGGGACAGGGGGCTCAGATACGCAGTATTTT

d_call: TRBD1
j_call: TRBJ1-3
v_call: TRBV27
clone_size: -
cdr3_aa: CASSLNRGDTIYF
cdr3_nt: TGTGCCAGCAGTTTAAACAGGGGGGACACCATATATTTC

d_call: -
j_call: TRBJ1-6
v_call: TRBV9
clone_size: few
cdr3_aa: CASSVGGNSYNSPLHF
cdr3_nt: TGTGCCAGCAGCGTTGGAGGGAACTCCTATAATTCACCCCTCCACTTT

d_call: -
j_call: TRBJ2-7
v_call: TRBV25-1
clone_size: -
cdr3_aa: CASSQGGVSSYEQYF
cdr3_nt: TGTGCCAGCAGCCAAGGGGGGGTTAGCTCCTACGAGCAGTACTTC

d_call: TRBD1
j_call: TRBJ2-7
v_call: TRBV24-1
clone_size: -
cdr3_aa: CATSDLGGQGENEQYF
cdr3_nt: TGTGCCACCAGTGATTTAGGAGGACAGGGGGAGAACGAGCAGTACTTC

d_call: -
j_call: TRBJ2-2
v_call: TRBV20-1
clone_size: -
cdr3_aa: CSARGGGELFF
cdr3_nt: TGCAGTGCTAGAGGCGGCGGGGAGCTGTTTTTT

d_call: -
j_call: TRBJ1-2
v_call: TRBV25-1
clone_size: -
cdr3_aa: CASSGPVSNYGYTF
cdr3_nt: TGTGCCAGCAGTGGCCCAGTTTCAAACTATGGCTACACCTTC

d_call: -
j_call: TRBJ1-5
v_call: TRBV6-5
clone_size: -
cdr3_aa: CASRRKGVDQPQHF
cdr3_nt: TGTGCCAGCAGAAGAAAGGGAGTGGATCAGCCCCAGCATTTT

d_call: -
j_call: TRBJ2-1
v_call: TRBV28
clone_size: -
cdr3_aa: CASITTAEVAYNEQFF
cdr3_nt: TGTGCCAGCATTACGACAGCCGAGGTTGCCTACAATGAGCAGTTCTTC

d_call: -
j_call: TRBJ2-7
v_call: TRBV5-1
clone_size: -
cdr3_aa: CASSLEQGRYEQYF
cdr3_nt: TGCGCCAGCAGCTTGGAACAGGGAAGGTACGAGCAGTACTTC

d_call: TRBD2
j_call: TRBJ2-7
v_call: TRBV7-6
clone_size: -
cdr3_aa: CASSLGLAGEYEQYF
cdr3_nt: TGTGCCAGCAGCCTCGGACTAGCGGGGGAGTACGAGCAGTACTTC

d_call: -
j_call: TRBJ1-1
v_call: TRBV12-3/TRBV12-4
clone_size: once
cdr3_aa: CASRDSMNTEAFF
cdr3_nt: TGTGCCAGCAGGGACAGCATGAACACTGAAGCTTTCTTT

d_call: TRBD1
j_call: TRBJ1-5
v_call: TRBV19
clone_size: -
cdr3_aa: CASSADRANQPQHF
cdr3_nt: TGTGCCAGTAGTGCGGACAGGGCGAATCAGCCCCAGCATTTT

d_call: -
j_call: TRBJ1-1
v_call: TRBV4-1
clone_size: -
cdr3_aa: CASSQATQGLNTEAFF
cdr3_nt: TGCGCCAGCAGCCAAGCGACTCAGGGATTGAACACTGAAGCTTTCTTT

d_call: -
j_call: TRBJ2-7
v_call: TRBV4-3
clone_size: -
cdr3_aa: CASSQDLSWDTGAYEQYF
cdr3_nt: TGCGCCAGCAGCCAAGATCTTTCTTGGGACACCGGCGCCTACGAGCAGTACTTC